The subject of this entry is one T cell receptor (beta chain). The antigen remains undetermined. Antigen-specific CD4+ T cells expanded by the ViraFEST assay with viral peptide pools were then sequenced. The authors isolated CD4+ T cells after around 10 days of culture. Participants were vaccinated with two doses of either the BNT162b2 or mRNA-1273 vaccine. Vaccinees lacked prior SARS-CoV-2 infection and tested negative for nucleocapsid antibodies. Wells each received some 2.2 million PBMC, cultured with 10 IU/ml IL-2 and roughly 10 ug/ml peptides. The repertoire was sequenced with immunoSEQ multiplex PCR; TCRdb's copy has only in-frame clones and lacks some. The sample consists of 12,000 or so clones, approximately 71% of them appearing once. The sample is drawn from a study of vaccination effects on CD4 cells after COVID-19. Notes on the study in general: Convalescent patients numbered few in the study; early post-infection timepoints were missing entirely.

V lost 1 base to trimming and J lost 0 bases, with 7 bases between them. The germline gives CDR1 LGHDT, CDR2 YNNKEL (reference sequence). This CDR3 spans 15 amino acids. This clonotype was obtained from a human donor who received a COVID-19 vaccine. The specimen was CD4+ T cells from PBMCs cultured with SARS-CoV-2 spike peptides, collected after COVID-19 vaccination. The V call is TRBV3-1 (or the pseudogene TRBV3-2), the J call TRBJ2-1, with a weak D call TRBD2 (6 bases). CDR3 sequence (DNA): TGTGCCAGCAGCCAAGTTAGCGGCTCCTACAATGAGCAGTTCTTC. Protein: CASSQVSGSYNEQFF.